This T cell receptor beta chain was documented in a study of T cell repertoires and HLA-DP antigens. On the study more broadly: Pre-culture CD4+ samples used roughly 1,300 ng DNA versus around 200 ng for CD137+CD4+ sorts.

With respect to this clone: No antigen is known for it.

The CDR3 has 14 amino acids. Per the germline V gene, CDR1 is SGHKS and CDR2 is YYEKEE (reference sequence). V dropped 4 bases and J dropped 4; count of bases not matched to a gene: 7. The PCR primers covered 54 TRBV and 13 TRBJ segments. Generated by immunoSEQ multiplex PCR, the TCRdb table keeps only in-frame clones and is missing some. The repertoire holds 65,000 to 95,000 clones, with roughly 75% as singletons. The sample taken for sequencing was CD4+ T cells from PBMCs. This receptor was identified in a man aged 55 to 70 in good health and CMV-seronegative. This rearrangement joins TRBV5-5 to TRBJ2-5; 7 nucleotides agree with TRBD2. DNA of the CDR3: TGTGCCAGCAGCCAAGCCGGCGGGAGAGAGACCCAGTACTTC. Its protein is CASSQAGGRETQYF.